These 2 T cell receptor beta chains were sequenced from one sample in a study of identical twins. In TCRdb, the 5' RACE reads were re-called with MiXCR into one record per CDR3 protein. The repertoire consists of approximately 500,000 distinct CDR3 sequences, with more than 20% occurring once and the leading ten covering 2.9%. These same data were also listed under a study on T cells expressing NK-cell markers.

The material sequenced was CD4+ T cells sorted from blood. The receptor set was obtained from a woman aged 18-29 years in good health.

This chain connects TRBV5-1 to TRBJ1-1; 7 bases line up with TRBD1. CDR3 length: 14 residues. With 3 bases clipped from V and 5 bases from J, the junction kept 7 bases outside the gene matches. Germline V lookup: CDR1 SGHRS, CDR2 YFSETQ. Here the CDR3 DNA reads TGCGCCAGCAGCTCCAACCTACAGGGGACTGAAGCTTTCTTT. Translated, it gives CASSSNLQGTEAFF.

The table lists this clonotype with a few counts. V usage is TRBV6-1 and J usage is TRBJ1-1; no firm D call. The germline V gene encodes CDR1 MNHNS and CDR2 SASEGT. The CDR3 has 14 residues. The V end lost 4 bases, the J end lost 6 bases, and 15 bases lay between the germline ends. CDR3 residues: CASSAPTRSAEAFF. As DNA, the CDR3 is TGTGCCAGCAGTGCCCCTACACGGTCCGCTGAAGCTTTCTTT.